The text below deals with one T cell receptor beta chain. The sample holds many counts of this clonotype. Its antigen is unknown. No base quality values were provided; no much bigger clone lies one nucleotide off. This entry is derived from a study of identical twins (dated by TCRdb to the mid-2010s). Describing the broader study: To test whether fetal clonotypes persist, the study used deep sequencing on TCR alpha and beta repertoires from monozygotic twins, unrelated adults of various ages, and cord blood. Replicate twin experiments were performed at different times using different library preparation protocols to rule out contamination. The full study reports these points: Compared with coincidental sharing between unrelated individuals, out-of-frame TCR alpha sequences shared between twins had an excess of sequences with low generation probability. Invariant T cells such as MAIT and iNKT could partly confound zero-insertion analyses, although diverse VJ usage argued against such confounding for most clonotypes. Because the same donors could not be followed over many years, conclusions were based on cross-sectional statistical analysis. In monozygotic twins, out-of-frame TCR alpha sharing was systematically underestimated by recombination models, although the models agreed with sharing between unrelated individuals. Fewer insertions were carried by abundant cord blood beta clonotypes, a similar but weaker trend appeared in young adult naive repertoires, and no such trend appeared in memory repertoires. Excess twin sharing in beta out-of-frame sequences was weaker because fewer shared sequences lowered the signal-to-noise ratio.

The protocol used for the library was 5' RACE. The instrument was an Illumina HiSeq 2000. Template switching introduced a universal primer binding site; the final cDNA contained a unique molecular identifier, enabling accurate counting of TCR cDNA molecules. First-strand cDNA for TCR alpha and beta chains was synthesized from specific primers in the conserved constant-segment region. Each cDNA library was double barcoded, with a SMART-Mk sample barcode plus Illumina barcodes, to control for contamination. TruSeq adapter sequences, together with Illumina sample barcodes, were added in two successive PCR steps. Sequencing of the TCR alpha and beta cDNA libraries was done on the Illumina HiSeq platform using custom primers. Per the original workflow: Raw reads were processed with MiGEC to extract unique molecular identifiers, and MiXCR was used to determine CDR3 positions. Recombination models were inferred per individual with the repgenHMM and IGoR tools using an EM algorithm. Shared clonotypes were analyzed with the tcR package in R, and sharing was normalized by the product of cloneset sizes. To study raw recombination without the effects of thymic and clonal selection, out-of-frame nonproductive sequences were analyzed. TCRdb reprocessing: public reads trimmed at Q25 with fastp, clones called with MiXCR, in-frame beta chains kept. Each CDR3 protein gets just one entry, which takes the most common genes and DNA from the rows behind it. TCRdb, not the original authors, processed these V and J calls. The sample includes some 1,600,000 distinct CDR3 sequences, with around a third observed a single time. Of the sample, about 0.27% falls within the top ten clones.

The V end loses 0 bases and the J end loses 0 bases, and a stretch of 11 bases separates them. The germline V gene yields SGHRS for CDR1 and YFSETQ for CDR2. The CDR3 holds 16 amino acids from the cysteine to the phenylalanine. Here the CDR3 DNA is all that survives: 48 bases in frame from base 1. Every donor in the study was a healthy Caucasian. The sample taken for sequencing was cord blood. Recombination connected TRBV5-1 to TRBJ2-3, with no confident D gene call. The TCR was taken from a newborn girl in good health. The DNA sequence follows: TGCGCCAGCAGCTTGGTCAGTGGCGGAAGCACAGATACGCAGTATTTT. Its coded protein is CASSLVSGGSTDTQYF. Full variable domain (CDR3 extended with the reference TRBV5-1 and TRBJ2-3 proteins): KAGVTQTPRYLIKTRGQQVTLSCSPISGHRSVSWYQQTPGQGLQFLFEYFSETQRNKGNFPGRFSGRQFSNSRSEMNVSTLELGDSALYLCASSLVSGGSTDTQYFGPGTRLTVL.